These 27 T cell receptor beta chains originate from one sample sequenced in a study of blood T cell repertoires in COVID-19 (dated by TCRdb to the early 2020s). Receptor libraries were prepared by the immunoSEQ multiplex PCR assay. TCRdb mirrors the immuneACCESS table, restricted to in-frame sequences. Some clones are absent from its copies; in checked studies, under half trace to an unresolved V gene, and the reason for the others is unknown. This sample is represented by more than 85,000 clones; more than 70% of them were singletons. The top ten clonotypes cover roughly 3% of the sample. Sequences were obtained from peripheral blood. The receptors derive from a woman older than 75 with acute or convalescent COVID-19.

This clone is a singleton in its sample. The genes are TRBV7-2 and TRBJ2-2, with unresolved D. V was shortened by 2 bases and J by 5 bases, with 9 bases between the two germline ends. The CDR3 runs 14 residues. Germline values: CDR1 SGHTA, CDR2 FQGNSA. CDR3 bases: TGTGCCAGCAGCTTATTAAAGCGTACCGGGGAGCTGTTTTTT. Amino acids: CASSLLKRTGELFF.

The V call is TRBV7-3, the J call TRBJ2-5, with 10 bases that match TRBD1. Germline V gene sequence: CDR1 SGHTA, CDR2 FQGTGA. The CDR3 has 17 amino acids. Trimming at V came to 4 bases and at J to 3 bases, leaving 11 bases not matched to a gene. The CDR3 sequence: CASSYRGTGAKEETQYF. CDR3 in DNA: TGTGCCAGCAGCTACCGGGGGACAGGGGCTAAAGAAGAGACCCAGTACTTC.

The chain couples TRBV11-3 to TRBJ1-2, with D unclear. Trimming shortened V by 1 base and J by 8 bases, and 26 bases separated the two germline ends. The CDR3 runs to 18 residues. Germline V gene data show CDR1 as SGHNT and CDR2 as YENEEA. DNA for the CDR3: TGTGCCAGCAGCTTAGCCAGTGTTTCCCCTCTGTATATATACGGCTACACCTTC. Protein product: CASSLASVSPLYIYGYTF.

The chain links TRBV6-2 or TRBV6-3 to TRBJ2-1; D call uncertain. The ends were cut back, 5 bases at V and 0 bases at J, with 11 bases in the middle. The V gene's germline CDR1 is MNHEY and CDR2 SVGEGT. The CDR3 consists of 15 residues. This chain's CDR3 is CASSASRDSYNEQFF. The CDR3 DNA follows: TGTGCCAGCAGTGCATCCCGAGACTCCTACAATGAGCAGTTCTTC.

The rearrangement uses TRBV15 and TRBJ1-2; perhaps TRBD1 as D (5 bases). Trimming took 0 bases from V and 6 from J, leaving 8 bases between them. This CDR3 region has 13 residues. Germline V CDR1 and CDR2: LNHNV, YYDKDF (reference sequence). CDR3 DNA: TGTGCCACCAGCAGAGATTGGGGGGATGGCTACACCTTC. As protein: CATSRDWGDGYTF.

The rearrangement links TRBV5-1 to TRBJ1-1, with a weak D call TRBD1 (5 bases). Germline loops: CDR1 SGHRS, CDR2 YFSETQ. This CDR3 contains 15 residues. V was trimmed by 0 bases and J by 0 bases, leaving 9 bases between them. This CDR3 reads CASSLEGLLNTEAFF. The DNA for the CDR3 is TGCGCCAGCAGCTTGGAGGGACTGCTGAACACTGAAGCTTTCTTT.

Regarding this clone: Other DNA sequences in this specimen translate into the identical CDR3. The gene calls are TRBV7-2 and TRBJ1-5, with 10 bases aligning to TRBD1. Germline CDR1 reads SGHTA; CDR2 reads FQGNSA. V dropped 5 bases and J dropped 1; count of bases not matched to a gene: 2. CDR3 length: 15 amino acids. The CDR3 spells CASSRDRGSNQPQHF. CDR3 DNA sequence: TGTGCCAGCAGCCGGGACAGGGGAAGCAATCAGCCCCAGCATTTT.

The chain combines TRBV5-6 with TRBJ1-2; 7 bases are shared with TRBD1. The J segment lost 8 bases and the V segment lost 7 bases, leaving 14 bases of the junction unmatched. CDR1 is SGHDT, CDR2 YYEEEE, per germline. The CDR3 is 14 amino acids. The CDR3 DNA follows: TGTGCCAGCTGGCCCGCTTCCCAGGGGGGCGGCTACACCTTC. It translates to CASWPASQGGGYTF.

The chain carries TRBV7-9 and TRBJ2-5; D may be TRBD2 (7 bases). CDR1 and CDR2 from the germline V gene are SEHNR and FQNEAQ (reference sequence). There are 18 residues in the CDR3. Trimming shortened V by 4 bases and J by 5 bases, and 26 bases separated the two germline ends. CDR3: CASSSTPGGGSTFETQYF. As DNA, the CDR3 is TGTGCCAGCAGCTCCACCCCCGGCGGGGGCTCGACGTTTGAGACCCAGTACTTC. Using reference TRBV7-9 and TRBJ2-5 for the parts outside the CDR3, the full variable domain is DTGVSQNPRHKITKRGQNVTFRCDPISEHNRLYWYRQTLGQGPEFLTYFQNEAQLEKSRLLSDRFSAERPKGSFSTLEIQRTEQGDSAMYLCASSSTPGGGSTFETQYFGPGTRLLVL.

This chain connects TRBV5-1 to TRBJ2-1, with a possible D match to TRBD1 (6 bases). The CDR3 is 14 residues long. The germline CDR1 and CDR2 sequences are SGHRS and YFSETQ. V lost 4 bases to trimming and J lost 3 bases, with 11 bases between them. For the CDR3, the DNA is TGCGCCAGCAGCCCCACAGGGAACTACAATGAGCAGTTCTTC. Its translation: CASSPTGNYNEQFF.

The chain combines TRBV19 with TRBJ1-1; D call uncertain. CDR3 size: 15 residues. The germline CDR1 and CDR2 sequences are LNHDA and SQIVND (reference sequence). With 2 bases removed from V and 0 bases from J, the gap between germline ends came to 10 bases. The CDR3 DNA reads as TGTGCCAGTAGTATACGAGCGTCTTTGAACACTGAAGCTTTCTTT. Translated: CASSIRASLNTEAFF.

This clone was found a few times. V is TRBV27 and J is TRBJ1-1; weak D call: TRBD1 (5 bases). Per germline, CDR1 MNHEY and CDR2 SMNVEV (reference sequence). The CDR3 contains 15 residues. The V end lost 5 bases, the J end lost 1 base, and 14 bases lay between the germline ends. The chain's CDR3 is CASSRPTDQNTEAFF. The CDR3 DNA reads TGTGCCAGCAGTCGACCGACAGACCAGAACACTGAAGCTTTCTTT.

This chain uses TRBV10-3 with TRBJ2-1; 12 bases fit TRBD2. CDR3 size: 17 residues. V shed 3 bases and J 8 bases; nucleotides not matched to a gene: 11. Looked up from germline, CDR1 is ENHRY and CDR2 is SYGVKD. This CDR3 is CAISDRLAGGRGYEQFF. For the CDR3, the DNA is TGTGCCATCAGTGACAGGCTAGCGGGAGGGAGGGGCTATGAGCAGTTCTTC.

The rearrangement links TRBV27 to TRBJ1-2, with D maybe TRBD1 (6 bases). V lost 5 bases and J 0 bases, leaving 13 bases between the germline ends. CDR1 and CDR2 (germline): MNHEY, SMNVEV (reference sequence). The CDR3 spans 15 residues. The CDR3 region has the DNA TGTGCCAGCAGTGAGGGGACAATAGCTAACTATGGCTACACCTTC. It codes for CASSEGTIANYGYTF.

V usage is TRBV7-9 and J usage is TRBJ1-5; D unresolved. Looked up from germline, CDR1 is SEHNR and CDR2 is FQNEAQ (reference sequence). The CDR3 is made up of 13 amino acids. Trimming removed 6 bases at V and 2 bases at J, with 8 bases between. This CDR3 is CASSHPGNQPQHF. The CDR3 nucleotides are TGTGCCAGCAGTCACCCGGGCAATCAGCCCCAGCATTTT.

The rearrangement joins TRBV29-1 to TRBJ1-1, with TRBD1 as a possible D gene (6 bases). This CDR3 is 12 amino acids long. CDR1 SQVTM and CDR2 ANQGSEA come from the germline V gene. Trimming stripped 4 bases from V and 6 bases from J, with 12 bases between. The CDR3 protein is CSVVQGLSEAFF. CDR3 coding DNA: TGCAGCGTTGTCCAGGGGCTCTCTGAAGCTTTCTTT.

V and J are TRBV5-8 and TRBJ2-2; D gene ambiguous. This CDR3 is 15 amino acids long. Germline V gene sequence: CDR1 SGHTS, CDR2 YDEGEE. V lost 1 base and J lost 3, with 10 bases in between. The CDR3 here is CASSLRAAYTGELFF. For the CDR3, the DNA is TGTGCCAGCAGCTTGCGCGCAGCGTACACCGGGGAGCTGTTTTTT.

This clone was detected only a few times. J is TRBJ2-1 and V is TRBV27; 9 bases are shared with TRBD1. The CDR3 loop spans 15 amino acids. Germline CDR1 reads MNHEY; CDR2 reads SMNVEV (reference sequence). V lost 2 bases and J lost 7; bases outside the gene matches: 6. The CDR3 sequence is CASSLPTDRGNEQFF. CDR3 sequence (DNA): TGTGCCAGCAGTTTACCCACCGACAGGGGGAATGAGCAGTTCTTC.

This chain links TRBV19 with TRBJ1-6; D unclear. Germline V gene data show CDR1 as LNHDA and CDR2 as SQIVND (reference sequence). V lost 5 bases and J 7 bases, leaving 6 bases between the germline ends. CDR3 size: 12 residues. In DNA form, the CDR3 reads TGTGCCAGTAGTCTCCCCAATTCACCCCTCCACTTT. This translates into CASSLPNSPLHF.

The rearrangement joins TRBV10-1 to TRBJ1-2, with 7 bases lining up with TRBD1. Germline V CDR1 and CDR2: WNHNN, SYGVQD (reference sequence). J gave up 4 bases and V 8 bases, and 10 bases lay outside the gene matches. The CDR3 has 14 residues. DNA of the CDR3: TGCGCCAGCCGACAGGGCCTTTTTTTCTATGGCTACACCTTC. Translation gives CASRQGLFFYGYTF.

This chain links TRBV5-1 with TRBJ2-5, with D tentatively TRBD2 (6 bases). CDR1 is SGHRS, CDR2 YFSETQ, per germline. The CDR3 has 15 amino acids. The V end lost 4 bases, the J end lost 5 bases, and 18 bases lay between the germline ends. CDR3 in DNA: TGCGCCAGCAGCGCCGGCCCCGGGGGTGTCGAGACCCAGTACTTC. This sequence encodes CASSAGPGGVETQYF.

This clone came up once. The chain links TRBV24-1 to TRBJ1-2; D may be TRBD1 (6 bases). The CDR3 contains 16 residues. V lost 5 bases and J 3 bases, leaving 18 bases between the germline ends. Germline V CDR1 and CDR2: KGHDR, SFDVKD. DNA of the CDR3: TGTGCCACCAGTGGGCAGGGGTTTGGGTTCGACTATGGCTACACCTTC. It is translated as CATSGQGFGFDYGYTF.

The gene calls are TRBV7-9 and TRBJ1-1; TRBD1 aligns across 7 bases. This CDR3 has 17 amino acids. Trimming took 1 base from V and 2 from J; bases not matched to a gene: 10. Germline V lookup: CDR1 SEHNR, CDR2 FQNEAQ (reference sequence). CDR3 loop: CASSLVVGAGGNTEAFF. In DNA, the CDR3 is TGTGCCAGCAGCTTAGTAGTAGGAGCAGGGGGAAACACTGAAGCTTTCTTT.

The V gene is TRBV5-1, the J gene TRBJ1-2, with TRBD1 matching 7 bases. CDR3 length: 14 residues. Germline trimming cut 0 bases from V and 2 bases from J; bases unmatched to any gene: 1. CDR1 is SGHRS, CDR2 YFSETQ, per germline. The CDR3 DNA reads TGCGCCAGCAGCTTGGAGGGGGCGAACTATGGCTACACCTTC. This encodes CASSLEGANYGYTF.

The V gene is TRBV19, the J gene TRBJ2-7, with D possibly being TRBD1 (5 bases). The CDR3 consists of 13 residues. The V gene's germline CDR1 is LNHDA and CDR2 SQIVND (reference sequence). The germline V and J ends were trimmed by 5 bases and 2 bases, with 10 bases remaining between them. The CDR3 region has the DNA TGTGCCAGTAGTCCCTCGACAGCCTACGAGCAGTACTTC. Amino acids: CASSPSTAYEQYF.

This chain joins TRBV7-9 and TRBJ2-1; 11 nucleotides align to TRBD1. This CDR3 comprises 17 residues. V was clipped by 4 bases and J by 3 bases; unmatched bases: 8. Germline lookup yields CDR1 SEHNR and CDR2 FQNEAQ (reference sequence). DNA of the CDR3: TGTGCCAGCAGCTCGACGACCGGGACAGGGGGCTACAATGAGCAGTTCTTC. Protein sequence: CASSSTTGTGGYNEQFF.

This clone was counted a few times. The chain has TRBV15 and TRBJ2-1; 8 positions match TRBD2. The CDR3 runs 16 residues. Germline V gene sequence: CDR1 LNHNV, CDR2 YYDKDF (reference sequence). V dropped 1 base and J dropped 0; count of bases not matched to a gene: 2. The CDR3 DNA is TGTGCCACCAGCAGAGTAGCGGGGCCCTCCTACAATGAGCAGTTCTTC. Its translation is CATSRVAGPSYNEQFF.